These T cell receptor beta chains were read from a single sample in a study of blood T cells in healthy people across ages. Via MiXCR, TCRdb re-called the 5' RACE reads, giving one row per CDR3 protein. The repertoire includes about 800,000 distinct CDR3 sequences, 20% to 25% of them detected once, and under 4.5% sits in the top ten. These data were also filed under a second study, of T cells of mothers and their children.

Sequenced sample: blood. The receptor source for this set is a boy aged 5-17 years in good health. Both conserved end residues are part of each CDR3. A D gene is named only where the DNA matches it firmly. Some rows have no size entry. The others give once, few or many, or a class for an expanded clone.

j_call v_call d_call clone_size cdr3_nt cdr3_aa
TRBJ2-7 TRBV4-3 . . TGCGCCAGCAGCCAAGATCGGGGTGTTGGATACGAGCAGTACTTC CASSQDRGVGYEQYF
TRBJ2-1 TRBV6-2/TRBV6-3 TRBD2 many TGTGCCAGCAGTTACGCGGGAGGCTCCTACAATGAGCAGTTCTTC CASSYAGGSYNEQFF
TRBJ2-2 TRBV7-9 . . TGTGCCAGCAGCTTAGGCGACAGCGCGAACACCGGGGAGCTGTTTTTT CASSLGDSANTGELFF
TRBJ2-2 TRBV14 TRBD2 few TGTGCCAGCAGCCAAGGACTAGCGCCCACCGGGGAGCTGTTTTTT CASSQGLAPTGELFF
TRBJ1-5 TRBV12-3/TRBV12-4 . . TGTGCCAGCAGTTCCCGATCGGATCAGCCCCAGCATTTT CASSSRSDQPQHF
TRBJ1-4 TRBV7-9 . . TGTGCCAGCAGCTTTCCTAGACAGGCAACTAATGAAAAACTGTTTTTT CASSFPRQATNEKLFF
TRBJ1-2 TRBV4-1 . . TGCGCCAGCAGCCAAGGAAGGGGGATTAATGGCTACACCTTC CASSQGRGINGYTF
TRBJ2-7 TRBV5-1 . . TGCGCCAGCAGCCCGACCGCCGGAACGGAATACGAGCAGTACTTC CASSPTAGTEYEQYF
TRBJ2-7 TRBV28 . . TGTGCCAGCAGTTTCCCGAACCTCAACTACGAGCAGTACTTC CASSFPNLNYEQYF
TRBJ2-6 TRBV27 TRBD1 . TGTGCCAGCAGTCCCGGACGGACAGGGGGTTGGCCTGGGGCCAACGTCCTGACTTTC CASSPGRTGGWPGANVLTF
TRBJ1-5 TRBV27 . . TGTGCCAGCAGCCGGGCCAAGGGAGGACAGCCCCAGCATTTT CASSRAKGGQPQHF
TRBJ1-1 TRBV20-1 . . TGCAGTGCTATCATCCCACGGGGGGGTAAAGGAGAAACTGAAGCTTTCTTT CSAIIPRGGKGETEAFF
TRBJ1-5 TRBV6-2/TRBV6-3 . few TGTGCCAGCAGCAATTCCAGGGTCGGTCAGCCCCAGCATTTT CASSNSRVGQPQHF
TRBJ1-1 TRBV19 TRBD1 . TGTGCCAGTAGTCCGGGACAGGGAAGGAACACTGAAGCTTTCTTT CASSPGQGRNTEAFF
TRBJ2-7 TRBV29-1 . . TGCAGCGTTGAAGATAACAGAGCCGAGCAGTACTTC CSVEDNRAEQYF
TRBJ2-5 TRBV28 TRBD2 few TGTGCCAGCAGATCTAGCGGGGGGGCCGAGGTAGAGACCCAGTACTTC CASRSSGGAEVETQYF
TRBJ1-6 TRBV13 . few TGTGCCAGCAGCTCAGGATCACCCCTCCACTTT CASSSGSPLHF
TRBJ2-7 TRBV28 TRBD2 few TGTGCCAGCAGTCAACTAGCGGGGGACTACGAGCAGTACTTC CASSQLAGDYEQYF
TRBJ1-2 TRBV20-1 . . TGCAGTGCTACCCCCGTAAGGAGGGACTATGGCTACACCTTC CSATPVRRDYGYTF
TRBJ2-1 TRBV7-9 . few TGTGCCAGCAGCTTAAAGTTGCCCTTCTCCTACAATGAGCAGTTCTTC CASSLKLPFSYNEQFF
TRBJ1-1 TRBV6-1 TRBD1 . TGTGCCAGTTACCCCACAGGGGACCTTTCGGGGACTGAAGCTTTCTTT CASYPTGDLSGTEAFF
TRBJ1-2 TRBV12-3/TRBV12-4 . few TGTGCCAGCAGTTTAGAGGGCACCACTAACTATGGCTACACCTTC CASSLEGTTNYGYTF
TRBJ1-1 TRBV19 . . TGTGCCAGTAGTATGGTAGCGGGAATGAACACTGAAGCTTTCTTT CASSMVAGMNTEAFF